Listed here are 13 T cell receptor beta chains from one sample, sequenced in a study of T-cell memory formation after mild COVID-19. TCRdb processed the 5' RACE reads anew with MiXCR; each CDR3 protein has one entry. Of roughly 450,000 distinct CDR3 sequences listed, 15% to 20% were seen once; the top ten hold more than 9%. Material for sequencing was PBMCs or a T cell subset sorted from them (not recorded which). The receptor set was obtained from an adult woman who had mild COVID-19 (a few samples of this study predate the infection). Cell type and time point are not known.

This chain links TRBV25-1 with TRBJ2-1; D unclear. Germline lookup yields CDR1 MGHDK and CDR2 SYGVNS. This CDR3 has 12 residues. Trimming left V 6 bases short and J 7 bases short, with 10 bases between. The CDR3 coding sequence is TGTGCCAGCAGGAGCGTCGGGAATGAGCAGTTCTTC. Encoded protein: CASRSVGNEQFF.

This clonotype was recorded a few times. The gene calls are TRBV5-1 and TRBJ1-1; no clear D. The germline CDR1 and CDR2 sequences are SGHRS and YFSETQ. CDR3 size: 11 residues. V lost 4 bases, J lost 11 bases, and 12 bases lay in between. As DNA, the CDR3 is TGCGCCAGCAGCGGCGCTTGGTGGGCTTTCTTT. Protein sequence: CASSGAWWAFF.

J is TRBJ1-4 and V is TRBV7-8; D not certain. The CDR3 spans 12 residues. The germline V gene encodes CDR1 SGHVS and CDR2 FQNEAQ. V dropped 4 bases and J dropped 7 bases, with 7 bases sitting between them. The CDR3 DNA reads as TGTGCCAGCAGCTATTTGAGTGAAAAACTGTTTTTT. Translation: CASSYLSEKLFF.

The sample holds a few counts of this clonotype. J is TRBJ2-3 and V is TRBV29-1; D is perhaps TRBD2 (5 bases). CDR1 is SQVTM and CDR2 is ANQGSEA in the germline V gene. CDR3 length: 14 residues. The V and J ends lost 7 bases and 0 bases respectively, with 14 bases between them. CDR3 residues: CSADWGASTDTQYF. CDR3 DNA: TGCAGCGCTGATTGGGGAGCTAGCACAGATACGCAGTATTTT.

This clonotype turned up a few times. This CDR3 is CAISGGQGANEQYV. The DNA for the CDR3 is TGTGCCATCAGTGGAGGACAGGGGGCAAACGAGCAGTACGTC. This sequence joins TRBV10-3 and TRBJ2-7; 11 bases are a match to TRBD1. CDR1 is ENHRY, CDR2 SYGVKD, per germline. This CDR3 contains 14 residues. V lost 4 bases, J lost 5 bases, and 4 bases stayed unmatched.

This clonotype occurred a few times. V is TRBV15 and J is TRBJ2-1; D perhaps matches TRBD2 (6 bases). Trimming removed 5 bases from V and 7 bases from J, with 15 bases in between. The V gene's germline CDR1 is LNHNV and CDR2 YYDKDF (reference sequence). The CDR3 spans 14 residues. CDR3 in DNA: TGTGCCACCAGCCCGCGCATGGGGAGGAATGAGCAGTTCTTC. Its protein is CATSPRMGRNEQFF.

This chain joins TRBV12-3 or TRBV12-4 and TRBJ2-5, with D uncertain. V dropped 2 bases and J dropped 2 bases, with 9 bases sitting between them. The CDR3 is 14 amino acids. CDR3 sequence (DNA): TGTGCCAGCAGTTTAAGGCCACAACAAGAGACCCAGTACTTC. Its protein is CASSLRPQQETQYF.

The chain carries TRBV5-8 and TRBJ2-7; 15 bases align to TRBD2. The CDR3 totals 18 residues. Trimming took 4 bases from V and 1 from J; bases not matched to a gene: 9. CDR1 SGHTS and CDR2 YDEGEE come from the germline V gene. CDR3 sequence: CASSRGLAGGLGSYEQYF. Written as DNA, the CDR3 is TGTGCCAGCAGCCGCGGACTAGCGGGAGGGCTTGGGTCCTACGAGCAGTACTTC. Based on the CDR3 plus reference TRBV5-8 and TRBJ2-7, the full variable domain is EAGVTQSPTHLIKTRGQQATLRCSPISGHTSVYWYQQALGLGLQFLLWYDEGEERNRGNFPPRFSGRQFPNYSSELNVNALELEDSALYLCASSRGLAGGLGSYEQYFGPGTRLTVT.

This clonotype has more than one count but fewer than ten. The chain has TRBV10-3 and TRBJ2-7; D is possibly TRBD2 (6 bases). The CDR3 covers 15 residues. Germline V gives CDR1 ENHRY, CDR2 SYGVKD. V was shortened by 4 bases and J by 0 bases, with 13 bases between the two germline ends. The CDR3 coding sequence is TGTGCCATCAGTGGGGCGGGATTTAGCTCCTACGAGCAGTACTTC. Amino acid sequence: CAISGAGFSSYEQYF.

The sample holds many counts of this clonotype. The rearrangement joins TRBV7-6 to TRBJ2-7, with D possibly matching TRBD2 (7 bases). The CDR3 has 14 residues. V lost 4 bases and J lost 3, with 13 bases in between. CDR1 is SGHVS, CDR2 FNYEAQ, per germline. The chain's CDR3 is CASSSGGQYYEQYF. The CDR3 region has the DNA TGTGCCAGCAGCTCCGGGGGGCAGTACTACGAGCAGTACTTC.

This chain connects TRBV12-3 or TRBV12-4 to TRBJ2-5, with 10 bases identical to TRBD2. V lost 3 bases, J lost 4 bases, and 5 bases stayed unmatched. CDR3 length: 15 residues. The CDR3 DNA sequence: TGTGCCAGCAGTTTTGAACTAGCGGGAACAGAGACCCAGTACTTC. It specifies CASSFELAGTETQYF.

The chain has TRBV5-1 and TRBJ2-7, with a weak D call TRBD1 (5 bases). CDR1 is SGHRS and CDR2 is YFSETQ in the germline V gene. This CDR3 is built from 16 residues. Trimming took off 4 bases at V and 0 bases at J, with 17 bases between the two ends. CDR3 in amino acids: CASSHQGPPTSYEQYF. In nucleotides, the CDR3 is TGCGCCAGCAGCCACCAGGGCCCCCCCACCTCCTACGAGCAGTACTTC.

This clonotype was detected a few times. The chain couples TRBV3-1 to TRBJ2-5; the D is unclear. V was pared by 4 bases and J by 4 bases, with 13 bases between. CDR1 LGHDT and CDR2 YNNKEL come from the germline V gene (reference sequence). The CDR3 runs 14 residues. The CDR3 DNA reads as TGTGCCAGCAGCCCCCACCCTGGCGGAGAGACCCAGTACTTC. It encodes CASSPHPGGETQYF.